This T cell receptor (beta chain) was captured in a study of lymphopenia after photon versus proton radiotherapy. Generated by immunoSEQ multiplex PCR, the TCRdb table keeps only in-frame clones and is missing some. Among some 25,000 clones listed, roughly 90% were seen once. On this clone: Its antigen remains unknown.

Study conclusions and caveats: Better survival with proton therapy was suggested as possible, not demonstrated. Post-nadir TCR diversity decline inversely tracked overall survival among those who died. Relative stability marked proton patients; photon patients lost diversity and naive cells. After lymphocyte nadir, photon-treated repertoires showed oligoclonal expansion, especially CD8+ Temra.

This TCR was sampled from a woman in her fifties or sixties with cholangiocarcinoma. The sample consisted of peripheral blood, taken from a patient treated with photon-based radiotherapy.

Written as DNA, the CDR3 is TGTGCCAGCAGTCCACGGACAGGGAGAATATCCGAGCAGTACTTC. This translates into CASSPRTGRISEQYF. V and J are TRBV6-5 and TRBJ2-7, with 8 bases identical to TRBD1. The V segment lost 5 bases and the J segment 6 bases; nucleotides outside the gene matches: 12. Germline V lookup: CDR1 MNHEY, CDR2 SVGAGI. The CDR3 sequence is 15 residues long.